This TCR beta chain was sequenced during a study of cytomegalovirus exposure and HLA in healthy donors. Overall study context: The Caucasian-associated ancestry cluster held roughly 78% of under 450 genotyped donors.

PCR was performed using 60 Vbeta and 13 Jbeta primers. The table came from immunoSEQ multiplex PCR; TCRdb's copy has only in-frame clones and leaves some out. The sample table sets out about 210,000 clones. Study results and caveats: Some public TCRs appeared in many individuals, while most sequences were rare. Sequencing likely generated an artifact that appeared as a cluster of highly shared sequence variants. Later analysis identified a missense DCLRE1C variant that was linked to TCR beta V- and J-gene trimming.

Trimming removed 1 base at V and 1 base at J, with 9 bases between. Germline values: CDR1 SGHTA, CDR2 FQGNSA. The CDR3 contains 15 residues. A note on this clone: Its target is not known.

This chain joins TRBV7-2 and TRBJ2-3, with D possibly being TRBD2 (6 bases). This receptor was identified in a woman aged 25 to 39 in good health and CMV-seropositive. Material for sequencing was PBMCs. CDR3 coding DNA: TGTGCCAGCAGCTTAGGAGCTAGCGGCACAGATACGCAGTATTTT. It yields the protein CASSLGASGTDTQYF.